This record concerns one T cell receptor (beta chain) sequence. Its cognate antigen is unknown. The germline V gene has CDR1 MNHEY and CDR2 SVGAGI. This CDR3 has 16 residues. The V gene end was trimmed by 4 bases and the J gene end by 7 bases; junction bases not matched to a gene: 13. This sample is part of a study of cytomegalovirus exposure and HLA in healthy donors. As for the study in general: Counted in an early data release were about 80 million unique TCRs from HLA-typed donors. Study-wide points: By HLA locus, TCR association rates varied in a later analysis, with DRB1 showing the most and HLA-C the fewest. Productive rates of about 87% or about 30% were seen for most TCR beta V segments in an earlier analysis.

The primer mix had 60 Vbeta and 13 Jbeta primers. This table comes from immunoSEQ multiplex PCR, and its TCRdb copy is limited to in-frame clones, with some not included. The profile shows some 110,000 clones, 70% to 80% of them singletons. This clonotype originated in a man between 50 and 59 years old in good health and CMV-seropositive. Material for sequencing was PBMCs. The chain couples TRBV6-5 to TRBJ2-5; TRBD2 agrees at 9 bases. The DNA for the CDR3 is TGTGCCAGCAGTTCCACGACTAGGGCAGCGGGGGGGACCCAGTACTTC. It specifies CASSSTTRAAGGTQYF.